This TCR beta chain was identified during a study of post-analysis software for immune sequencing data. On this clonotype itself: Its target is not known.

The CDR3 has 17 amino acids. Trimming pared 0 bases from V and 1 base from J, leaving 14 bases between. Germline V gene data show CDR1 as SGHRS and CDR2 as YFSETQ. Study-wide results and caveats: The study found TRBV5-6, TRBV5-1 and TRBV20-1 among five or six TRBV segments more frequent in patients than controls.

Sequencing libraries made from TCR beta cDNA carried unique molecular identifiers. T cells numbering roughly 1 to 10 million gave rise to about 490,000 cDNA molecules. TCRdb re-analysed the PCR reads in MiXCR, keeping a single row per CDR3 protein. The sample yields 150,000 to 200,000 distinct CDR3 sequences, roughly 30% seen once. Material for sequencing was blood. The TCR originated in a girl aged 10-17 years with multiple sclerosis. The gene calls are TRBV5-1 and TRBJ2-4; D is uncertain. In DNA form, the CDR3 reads TGCGCCAGCAGCTTGGTGAGCACCCAGAGGGCCAAAAACATTCAGTACTTC. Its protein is CASSLVSTQRAKNIQYF.